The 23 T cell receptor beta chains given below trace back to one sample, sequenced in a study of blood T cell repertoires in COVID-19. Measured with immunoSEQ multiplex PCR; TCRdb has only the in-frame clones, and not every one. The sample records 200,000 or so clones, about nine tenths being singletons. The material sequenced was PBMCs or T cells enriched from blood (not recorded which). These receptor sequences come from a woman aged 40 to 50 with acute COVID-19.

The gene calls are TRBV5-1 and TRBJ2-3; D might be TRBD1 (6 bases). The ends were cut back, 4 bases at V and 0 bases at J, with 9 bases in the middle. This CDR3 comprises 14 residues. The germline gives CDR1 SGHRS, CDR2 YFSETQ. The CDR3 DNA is TGCGCCAGCAGCGTGGACAGTAGCACAGATACGCAGTATTTT. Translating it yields CASSVDSSTDTQYF. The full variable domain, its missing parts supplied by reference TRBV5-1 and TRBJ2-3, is KAGVTQTPRYLIKTRGQQVTLSCSPISGHRSVSWYQQTPGQGLQFLFEYFSETQRNKGNFPGRFSGRQFSNSRSEMNVSTLELGDSALYLCASSVDSSTDTQYFGPGTRLTVL.

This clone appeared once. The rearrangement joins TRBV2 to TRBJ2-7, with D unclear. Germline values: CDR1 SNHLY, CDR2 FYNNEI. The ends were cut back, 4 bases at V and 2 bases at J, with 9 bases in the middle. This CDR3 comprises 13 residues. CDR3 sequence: CASSGPMTYEQYF. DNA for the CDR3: TGTGCCAGCAGTGGGCCGATGACCTACGAGCAGTACTTC.

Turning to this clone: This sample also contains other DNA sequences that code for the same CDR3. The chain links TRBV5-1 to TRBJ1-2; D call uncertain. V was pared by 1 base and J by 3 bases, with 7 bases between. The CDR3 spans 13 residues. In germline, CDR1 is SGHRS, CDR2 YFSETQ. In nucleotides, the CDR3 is TGCGCCAGCAGCTTGTCTCCAGACTATGGCTACACCTTC. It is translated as CASSLSPDYGYTF.

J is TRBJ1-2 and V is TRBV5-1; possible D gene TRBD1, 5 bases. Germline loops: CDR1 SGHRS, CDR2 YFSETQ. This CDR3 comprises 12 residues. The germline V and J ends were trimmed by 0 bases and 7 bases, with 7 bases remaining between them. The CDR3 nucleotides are TGCGCCAGCAGCTTGGAAGGGGTTGGCTACACCTTC. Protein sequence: CASSLEGVGYTF.

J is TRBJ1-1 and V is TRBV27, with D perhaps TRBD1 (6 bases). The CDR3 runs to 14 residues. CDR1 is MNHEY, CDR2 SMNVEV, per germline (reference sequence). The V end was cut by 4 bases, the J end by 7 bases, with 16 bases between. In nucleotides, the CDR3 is TGTGCCAGCAGTTCTGGACAGCACTCTCATGAAGCTTTCTTT. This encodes CASSSGQHSHEAFF.

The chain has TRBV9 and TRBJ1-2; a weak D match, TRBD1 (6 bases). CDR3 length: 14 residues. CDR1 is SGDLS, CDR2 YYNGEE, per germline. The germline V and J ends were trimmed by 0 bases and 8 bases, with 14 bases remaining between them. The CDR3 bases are TGTGCCAGCAGCGTAGAGGGGACACCGGGCGGCTACACCTTC. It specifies CASSVEGTPGGYTF.

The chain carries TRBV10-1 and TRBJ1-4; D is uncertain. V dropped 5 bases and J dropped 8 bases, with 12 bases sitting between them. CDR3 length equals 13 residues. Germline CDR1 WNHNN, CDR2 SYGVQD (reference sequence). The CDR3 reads CASSPVSGEKLFF. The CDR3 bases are TGCGCCAGCAGTCCCGTTTCAGGAGAAAAACTGTTTTTT.

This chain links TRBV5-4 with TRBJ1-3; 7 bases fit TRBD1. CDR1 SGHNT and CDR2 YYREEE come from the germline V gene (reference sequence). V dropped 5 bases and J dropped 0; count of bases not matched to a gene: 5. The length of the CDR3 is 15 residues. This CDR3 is CASSSPGGSGNTIYF. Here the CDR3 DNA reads TGTGCCAGCAGTTCGCCAGGGGGCTCTGGAAACACCATATATTTT.

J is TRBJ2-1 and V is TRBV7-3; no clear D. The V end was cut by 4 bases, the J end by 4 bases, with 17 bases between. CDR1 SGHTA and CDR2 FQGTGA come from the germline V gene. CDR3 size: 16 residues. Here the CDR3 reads CASSSSQTWLYNEQFF. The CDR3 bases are TGTGCCAGCAGCTCCTCACAGACCTGGCTATACAATGAGCAGTTCTTC.

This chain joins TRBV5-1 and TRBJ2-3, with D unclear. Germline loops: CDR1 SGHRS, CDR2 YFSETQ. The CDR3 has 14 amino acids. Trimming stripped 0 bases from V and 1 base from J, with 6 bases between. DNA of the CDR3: TGCGCCAGCAGCTTGGTCGTCGGCACAGATACGCAGTATTTT. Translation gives CASSLVVGTDTQYF. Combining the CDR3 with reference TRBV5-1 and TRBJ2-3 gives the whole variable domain KAGVTQTPRYLIKTRGQQVTLSCSPISGHRSVSWYQQTPGQGLQFLFEYFSETQRNKGNFPGRFSGRQFSNSRSEMNVSTLELGDSALYLCASSLVVGTDTQYFGPGTRLTVL.

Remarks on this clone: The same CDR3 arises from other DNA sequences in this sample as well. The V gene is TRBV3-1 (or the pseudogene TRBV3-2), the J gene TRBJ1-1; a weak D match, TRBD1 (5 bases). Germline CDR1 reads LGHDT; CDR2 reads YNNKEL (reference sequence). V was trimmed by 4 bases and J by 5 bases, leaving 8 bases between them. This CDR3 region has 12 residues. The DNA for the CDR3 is TGTGCCAGCAGCCTTAGGGGTACTGAAGCTTTCTTT. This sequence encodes CASSLRGTEAFF.

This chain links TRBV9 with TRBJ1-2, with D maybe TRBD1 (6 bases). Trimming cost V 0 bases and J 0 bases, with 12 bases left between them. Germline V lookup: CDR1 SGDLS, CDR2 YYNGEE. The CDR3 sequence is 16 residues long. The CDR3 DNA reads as TGTGCCAGCAGCGTAGCGAAGGGACACGCTAACTATGGCTACACCTTC. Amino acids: CASSVAKGHANYGYTF.

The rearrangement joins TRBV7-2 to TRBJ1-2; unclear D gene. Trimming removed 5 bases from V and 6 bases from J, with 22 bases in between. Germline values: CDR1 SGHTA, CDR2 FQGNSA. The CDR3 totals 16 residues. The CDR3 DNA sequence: TGTGCCAGCAGCCGCCCGACCTTGGGAGTACGTCATGGCTACACCTTC. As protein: CASSRPTLGVRHGYTF.

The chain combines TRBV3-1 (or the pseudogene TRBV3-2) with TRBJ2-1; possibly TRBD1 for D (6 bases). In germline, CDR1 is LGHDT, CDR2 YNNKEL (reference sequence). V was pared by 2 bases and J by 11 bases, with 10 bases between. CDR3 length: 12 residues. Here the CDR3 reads CASSQYRDKQFF. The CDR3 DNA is TGTGCCAGCAGCCAATACCGGGACAAGCAGTTCTTC.

CDR3: CASSSILTADTDTQYF. The CDR3 bases are TGTGCCAGCAGCTCAATCCTGACAGCCGACACAGATACGCAGTATTTT. The genes are TRBV5-5 and TRBJ2-3, with D possibly matching TRBD1 (5 bases). CDR1 SGHKS and CDR2 YYEKEE come from the germline V gene (reference sequence). Trimming cost V 3 bases and J 2 bases, with 16 bases left between them. The CDR3 has 16 residues.

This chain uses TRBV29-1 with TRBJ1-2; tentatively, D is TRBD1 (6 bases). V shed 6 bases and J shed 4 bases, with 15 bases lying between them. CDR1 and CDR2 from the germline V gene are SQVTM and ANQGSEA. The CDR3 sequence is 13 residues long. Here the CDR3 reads CSVGIDRSYGYTF. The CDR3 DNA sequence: TGCAGCGTGGGAATAGACAGGAGCTATGGCTACACCTTC.

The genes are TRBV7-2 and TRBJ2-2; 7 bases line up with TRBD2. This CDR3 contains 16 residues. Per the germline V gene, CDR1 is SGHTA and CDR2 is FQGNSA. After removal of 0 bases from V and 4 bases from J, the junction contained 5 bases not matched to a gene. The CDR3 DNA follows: TGTGCCAGCAGCTTAGCCGGGGGGTCAGGCACCGGGGAGCTGTTTTTT. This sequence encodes CASSLAGGSGTGELFF.

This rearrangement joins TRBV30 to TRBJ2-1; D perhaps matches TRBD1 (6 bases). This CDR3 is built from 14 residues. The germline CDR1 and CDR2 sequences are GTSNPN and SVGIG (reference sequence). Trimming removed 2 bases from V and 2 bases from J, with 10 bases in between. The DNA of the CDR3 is TGTGCCTGGAGTTTTTGGGGGCCCTACAATGAGCAGTTCTTC. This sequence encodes CAWSFWGPYNEQFF.

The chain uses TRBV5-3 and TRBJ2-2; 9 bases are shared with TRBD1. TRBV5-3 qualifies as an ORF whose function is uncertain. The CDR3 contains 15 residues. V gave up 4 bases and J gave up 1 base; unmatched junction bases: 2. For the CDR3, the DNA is TGTGCCAGAAGCGGGGACAGGGAGAACACCGGGGAGCTGTTTTTT. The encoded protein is CARSGDRENTGELFF.

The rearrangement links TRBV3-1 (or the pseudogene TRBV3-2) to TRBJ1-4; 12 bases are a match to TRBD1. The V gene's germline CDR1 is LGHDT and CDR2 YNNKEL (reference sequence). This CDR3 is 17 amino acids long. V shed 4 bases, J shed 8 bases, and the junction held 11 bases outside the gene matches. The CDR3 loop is CASSPRDRGLQWEKLFF. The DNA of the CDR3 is TGTGCCAGCAGCCCCCGGGACAGGGGGCTCCAATGGGAAAAACTGTTTTTT.

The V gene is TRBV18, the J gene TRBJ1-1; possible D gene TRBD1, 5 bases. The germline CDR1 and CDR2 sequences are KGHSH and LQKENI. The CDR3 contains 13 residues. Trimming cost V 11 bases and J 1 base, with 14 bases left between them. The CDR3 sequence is CASSRDTNTEAFF. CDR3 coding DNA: TGTGCCTCCTCCAGGGATACGAACACTGAAGCTTTCTTT.

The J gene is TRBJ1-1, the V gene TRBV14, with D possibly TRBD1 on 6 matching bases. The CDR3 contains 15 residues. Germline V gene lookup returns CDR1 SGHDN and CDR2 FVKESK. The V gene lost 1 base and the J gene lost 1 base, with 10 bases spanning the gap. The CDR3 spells CASSQGGGQNTEAFF. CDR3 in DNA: TGTGCCAGCAGCCAAGGAGGGGGACAGAACACTGAAGCTTTCTTT.

CDR3 in amino acids: CASSQVTVNSPLHF. The CDR3 DNA reads TGTGCCAGCAGCCAAGTCACGGTCAATTCACCCCTCCACTTT. The chain combines TRBV3-1 (or the pseudogene TRBV3-2) with TRBJ1-6; no definite D call. This CDR3 has 14 residues. The germline V gene encodes CDR1 LGHDT and CDR2 YNNKEL (reference sequence). With 1 base removed from V and 7 bases from J, the gap between germline ends came to 8 bases.